This is a list of T cell receptor beta chains from one sample in a study of T cells after yellow fever vaccination. TCRdb processed the 5' RACE reads anew with MiXCR; each CDR3 protein has one entry. The data hold fewer than 350,000 distinct CDR3 sequences, with approximately 4% observed a single time. The specimen comprised PBMCs, sampled 15 days after the yellow fever booster vaccination. These receptors originate from a man aged 18 to 30 who received the YFV17D yellow fever vaccine. Both conserved end residues are trimmed from each CDR3.

v_call cdr3_aa
TRBV12-3/TRBV12-4 ASSLGIGKLF
TRBV5-6 ASSLGQYTEAF
TRBV27 ASSLSQGGFEKLF
TRBV27 AIPDTEAF
TRBV7-2 ASSTPRNTQY
TRBV10-3 AISESTHEQF
TRBV5-6 ASSLDGQGLGYT
TRBV12-3/TRBV12-4 ASRTSGSSTDTQY
TRBV7-2 ASSLTGAGEPQH
TRBV27 ASSLSWGPGEKLF
TRBV4-1 ASSQVRSGTGSTEAF